What follows are 20 T cell receptor beta chains derived from one specimen sequenced in a study of technical replicates of blood from four donors. TCRdb's copy holds only in-frame clones and misses some; the assay was immunoSEQ multiplex PCR. Seen here are approximately 76,000 clones, 65% to 90% observed once, and the top ten hold approximately 5%. The sample consisted of PBMCs. These receptor sequences come from a human donor in good health. Some clones in this sample may be carry-over from other donors' samples.

V is TRBV4-1 and J is TRBJ1-2, with a weak D call TRBD1 (6 bases). The CDR3 runs to 14 residues. Germline loops: CDR1 MGHRA, CDR2 YSYEKL. Trimming took off 7 bases at V and 4 bases at J, with 16 bases between the two ends. Here the CDR3 reads CASTGLQGSYGYTF. The CDR3 bases are TGCGCCAGCACAGGGCTTCAGGGGAGCTATGGCTACACCTTC.

The V call is TRBV5-3, the J call TRBJ1-1; 7 bases are a match to TRBD1. TRBV5-3 is known as an ORF, though its function is uncertain. Unmatched junction bases numbered 8, after V lost 4 bases and J lost 5 bases. The CDR3 totals 14 residues. The CDR3 DNA is TGTGCCAGAAGCCAGGACAGGTCGAGAACTGAAGCTTTCTTT. Its protein is CARSQDRSRTEAFF.

The chain couples TRBV9 to TRBJ1-2; 8 bases are a match to TRBD1. CDR1 SGDLS and CDR2 YYNGEE come from the germline V gene. The CDR3 sequence is 17 residues long. V lost 4 bases to trimming and J lost 8 bases; unmatched junction nucleotides: 19. The CDR3 sequence is CASSSRPIGQGQGGYTF. The DNA for the CDR3 is TGTGCCAGCAGCTCTCGCCCGATCGGACAGGGTCAAGGCGGCTACACCTTC.

This clone appeared once. The J gene is TRBJ2-3, the V gene TRBV4-2; 7 bases map to TRBD1. Germline trimming cut 4 bases from V and 2 bases from J; bases unmatched to any gene: 9. The germline V gene has CDR1 LGHNA and CDR2 YNFKEQ. The CDR3 is 16 amino acids. DNA of the CDR3: TGTGCCAGCAGCCCCGTAGACAGGGAGTACACAGATACGCAGTATTTT. Protein product: CASSPVDREYTDTQYF.

This clone was seen a handful of times. V usage is TRBV2 and J usage is TRBJ1-5; no reliable D call. The CDR3 has 15 residues. The germline V gene has CDR1 SNHLY and CDR2 FYNNEI. V was trimmed by 7 bases and J by 3 bases, leaving 16 bases between them. The chain's CDR3 is CASNLFRGDNQPQHF. DNA for the CDR3: TGTGCCAGCAACTTGTTTCGGGGAGACAATCAGCCCCAGCATTTT.

This chain connects TRBV4-2 to TRBJ1-2; D remains unclear. This CDR3 is 16 amino acids long. V was cut by 0 bases and J by 0 bases, with 11 bases left in between. Germline V CDR1 and CDR2: LGHNA, YNFKEQ. The CDR3: CASSQDRQTPNYGYTF. The CDR3 DNA reads as TGTGCCAGCAGCCAAGATCGCCAGACACCTAACTATGGCTACACCTTC.

The J gene is TRBJ2-1, the V gene TRBV7-9, with 8 bases fitting TRBD2. The ends lost 9 bases at V and 8 bases at J; junction bases unmatched: 15. CDR3 length: 15 amino acids. Germline CDR1 is SEHNR and CDR2 is FQNEAQ (reference sequence). The CDR3 bases are TGTGCCAGTTCGATAGCGGGGAACCCCTCAGATGAGCAGTTCTTC. This gives the protein CASSIAGNPSDEQFF.

The chain is built from TRBV7-2 and TRBJ1-1; tentative D call: TRBD1 (5 bases). Trimming stripped 5 bases from V and 4 bases from J, with 14 bases between. Germline V gene sequence: CDR1 SGHTA, CDR2 FQGNSA. The CDR3 covers 14 residues. The CDR3 reads CASSARVIGTEAFF. DNA of the CDR3: TGTGCCAGCAGCGCCAGGGTTATTGGCACTGAAGCTTTCTTT.

V and J are TRBV6-5 and TRBJ2-7; perhaps TRBD1 as D (5 bases). The V gene lost 6 bases and the J gene lost 1 base, with 13 bases spanning the gap. The CDR3 runs 14 residues. Germline V gene data show CDR1 as MNHEY and CDR2 as SVGAGI. The CDR3 region is CASRPRTPSYEQYF. As DNA, the CDR3 is TGTGCCAGCAGGCCCCGGACACCTTCCTACGAGCAGTACTTC.

The rearrangement joins TRBV25-1 to TRBJ1-3; no clear D. Trimming took 4 bases from V and 0 from J, leaving 13 bases between them. Germline-derived CDR1 and CDR2 are MGHDK and SYGVNS. The CDR3 has 16 amino acids. CDR3 amino acids: CASSGEGVPSGNTIYF. The CDR3 DNA reads as TGTGCCAGCAGTGGGGAGGGTGTCCCCTCTGGAAACACCATATATTTT.

The chain employs TRBV28 and TRBJ1-4, with D possibly being TRBD1 (5 bases). In germline, CDR1 is MDHEN, CDR2 SYDVKM. The CDR3 is 15 residues long. The ends were cut back, 6 bases at V and 7 bases at J, with 18 bases in the middle. CDR3 in amino acids: CASRPPGGSAEKLFF. The CDR3 nucleotides read TGTGCCAGCAGACCCCCTGGGGGGTCGGCTGAAAAACTGTTTTTT.

The chain joins TRBV30 to TRBJ2-5; 9 nucleotides align to TRBD2. Germline loops: CDR1 GTSNPN, CDR2 SVGIG (reference sequence). The CDR3 totals 16 residues. V was pared by 0 bases and J by 8 bases, with 13 bases of the junction left unmatched. The CDR3 reads CAWSVRGSGGRETQYF. The CDR3 DNA reads TGTGCCTGGAGTGTACGGGGTAGCGGGGGAAGAGAAACCCAGTACTTC. Complete variable domain (other parts from reference TRBV30 and TRBJ2-5): SQTIHQWPATLVQPVGSPLSLECTVEGTSNPNLYWYRQAAGRGLQLLFYSVGIGQISSEVPQNLSASRPQDRQFILSSKKLLLSDSGFYLCAWSVRGSGGRETQYFGPGTRLLVL.

This chain uses TRBV4-3 with TRBJ2-3; maybe TRBD1 (6 bases). CDR3 length equals 15 residues. Germline values: CDR1 LGHNA, CDR2 YSLEER. The germline V and J ends were trimmed by 0 bases and 6 bases, with 13 bases remaining between them. The CDR3 protein is CASSQEALGGDTQYF. CDR3 in DNA: TGCGCCAGCAGCCAAGAGGCGCTAGGGGGTGATACGCAGTATTTT.

This rearrangement joins TRBV11-2 to TRBJ2-4; the match to TRBD1 covers 8 bases. The germline CDR1 and CDR2 sequences are SGHAT and FQNNGV. Trimming removed 5 bases from V and 4 bases from J; junction bases left unmatched: 7. This CDR3 is built from 15 residues. DNA of the CDR3: TGTGCCAGCAGCCCCCCCGGGACAGGAAAAAACATTCAGTACTTC. Its translation is CASSPPGTGKNIQYF. The whole variable domain, remainder taken from reference TRBV11-2 and TRBJ2-4, is EAGVAQSPRYKIIEKRQSVAFWCNPISGHATLYWYQQILGQGPKLLIQFQNNGVVDDSQLPKDRFSAERLKGVDSTLKIQPAKLEDSAVYLCASSPPGTGKNIQYFGAGTRLSVL.

This clone came up a few times. DNA for the CDR3: TGTGCCAGCAGTCGCACAAGGAGCTCTGGAAACACCATATATTTT. Amino acids: CASSRTRSSGNTIYF. The chain is built from TRBV6-5 and TRBJ1-3, with D uncertain. The germline V gene has CDR1 MNHEY and CDR2 SVGAGI. The V end lost 5 bases, the J end lost 0 bases, and 11 bases lay between the germline ends. This CDR3 has 15 amino acids.

This clone occurred once. The rearrangement links TRBV5-4 to TRBJ2-7, with 9 bases identical to TRBD2. The CDR3 is 14 residues long. The germline V gene has CDR1 SGHNT and CDR2 YYREEE (reference sequence). Trimming took 2 bases from V and 2 from J; bases not matched to a gene: 2. CDR3 sequence (DNA): TGTGCCAGCAGCTTTGGCGGGAGGGCCTACGAGCAGTACTTC. Protein: CASSFGGRAYEQYF.

The chain is built from TRBV5-4 and TRBJ2-1; TRBD2 matches 10 bases. Germline values: CDR1 SGHNT, CDR2 YYREEE (reference sequence). V gave up 1 base and J gave up 8 bases; unmatched junction bases: 9. The CDR3 runs 16 residues. The CDR3 region has the DNA TGTGCCAGCAGCTTGAAGCTAGCGGGGGACTCTGATGAGCAGTTCTTC. Translation gives CASSLKLAGDSDEQFF.

This clone was seen just once. The gene calls are TRBV9 and TRBJ1-6, with D maybe TRBD1 (5 bases). This CDR3 spans 15 amino acids. The V gene lost 1 base and the J gene lost 3 bases, with 8 bases spanning the gap. Germline CDR1 is SGDLS and CDR2 is YYNGEE. DNA for the CDR3: TGTGCCAGCAGCGTACAGGGTAACTATAATTCACCCCTCCACTTT. Translated: CASSVQGNYNSPLHF.

The chain is built from TRBV9 and TRBJ2-3, with 12 bases lining up with TRBD2. The CDR3 runs to 14 residues. V trimming: 3 bases; J trimming: 9 bases; junction bases outside the gene matches: 5. Germline CDR1 and CDR2: SGDLS and YYNGEE. CDR3: CASSDGTSGQTQYF. Written as DNA, the CDR3 is TGTGCCAGCAGCGACGGGACTAGCGGGCAAACGCAGTATTTT.

The rearrangement uses TRBV5-6 and TRBJ1-2; D remains unclear. CDR1 is SGHDT, CDR2 YYEEEE, per germline. The CDR3 is 13 amino acids. V lost 5 bases to trimming and J lost 0 bases, with 8 bases between them. The CDR3 sequence: CASRPTTNYGYTF. The CDR3 bases are TGTGCCAGCAGACCGACAACTAACTATGGCTACACCTTC.